The entry below describes one T cell receptor (beta chain). The sample originates from a study of T cell changes during pregnancy in multiple sclerosis. The CDR3 is 14 amino acids. Germline CDR1 and CDR2: LNHDA and SQIVND (reference sequence). Deletions cut 1 base from V and 4 bases from J, with 10 bases between. Assay used: immunoSEQ multiplex PCR; TCRdb lists only in-frame clones, some missing. In the table there are 65,000 to 80,000 clones, 93% of which are singletons. Source: peripheral blood, taken in the second trimester of pregnancy. The chain has TRBV19 and TRBJ1-2; D may be TRBD1 (6 bases). The clonotype originates from a female donor with multiple sclerosis, enrolled in a pregnancy study. Written as DNA, the CDR3 is TGTGCCAGTAGTATAGCTCAGGACAGCTATGGCTACACCTTC. This codes for CASSIAQDSYGYTF.